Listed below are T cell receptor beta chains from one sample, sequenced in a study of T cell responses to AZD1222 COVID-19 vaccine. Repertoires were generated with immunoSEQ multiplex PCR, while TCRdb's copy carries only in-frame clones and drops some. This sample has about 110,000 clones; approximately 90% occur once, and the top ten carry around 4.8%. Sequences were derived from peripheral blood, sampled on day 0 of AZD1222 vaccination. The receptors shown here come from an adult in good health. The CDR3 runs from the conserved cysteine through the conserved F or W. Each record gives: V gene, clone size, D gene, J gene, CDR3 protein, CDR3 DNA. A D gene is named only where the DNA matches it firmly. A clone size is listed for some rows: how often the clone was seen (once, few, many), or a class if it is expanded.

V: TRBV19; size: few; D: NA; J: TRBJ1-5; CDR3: CASTPEGRLQPQHF; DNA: TGTGCCAGTACCCCAGAGGGGCGCCTTCAGCCCCAGCATTTT
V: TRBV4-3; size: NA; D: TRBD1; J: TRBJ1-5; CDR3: CASSQGRDRAGQPQHF; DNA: TGCGCCAGCAGCCAAGGCCGGGACAGGGCGGGTCAGCCCCAGCATTTT
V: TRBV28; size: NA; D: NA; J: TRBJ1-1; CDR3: CASSLAGYNTEAFF; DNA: TGTGCCAGCAGTTTAGCCGGATATAACACTGAAGCTTTCTTT
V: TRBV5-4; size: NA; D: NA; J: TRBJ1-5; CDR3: CASSVGGSTQPQHF; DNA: TGTGCCAGCAGCGTAGGGGGGTCCACTCAGCCCCAGCATTTT
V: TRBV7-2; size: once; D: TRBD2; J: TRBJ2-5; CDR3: CASSFRLLATGETQYF; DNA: TGTGCCAGCAGCTTCAGGTTACTAGCGACGGGGGAGACCCAGTACTTC
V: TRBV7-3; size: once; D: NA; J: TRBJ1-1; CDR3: CASSLGRNTEAFF; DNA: TGTGCCAGCAGCTTGGGGCGGAACACTGAAGCTTTCTTT
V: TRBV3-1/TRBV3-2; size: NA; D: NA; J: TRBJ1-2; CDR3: CASSPGTPRGYTF; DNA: TGTGCCAGCAGCCCAGGGACGCCGCGAGGCTACACCTTC
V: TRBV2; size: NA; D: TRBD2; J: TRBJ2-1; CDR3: CASSELAGANEQFF; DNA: TGTGCCAGCAGTGAACTAGCGGGAGCCAATGAGCAGTTCTTC
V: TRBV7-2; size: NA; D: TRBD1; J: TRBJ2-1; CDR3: CASSLVPGQGFYEQFF; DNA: TGTGCCAGCAGCTTAGTACCGGGACAGGGTTTCTATGAGCAGTTCTTC
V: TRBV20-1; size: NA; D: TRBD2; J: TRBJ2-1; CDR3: CSARTSNEQFF; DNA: TGCAGTGCTCGGACTAGCAATGAGCAGTTCTTC
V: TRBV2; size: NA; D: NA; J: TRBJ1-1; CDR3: CASSIDRVNTEAFF; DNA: TGTGCCAGCAGTATTGACAGAGTGAACACTGAAGCTTTCTTT
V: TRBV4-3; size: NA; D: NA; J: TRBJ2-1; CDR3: CASSQDQSSYNEQFF; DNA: TGCGCCAGCAGCCAAGATCAGAGCTCCTACAATGAGCAGTTCTTC
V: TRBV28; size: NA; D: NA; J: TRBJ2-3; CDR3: CASSLVDTQYF; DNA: TGTGCCAGCAGTTTAGTTGATACGCAGTATTTT
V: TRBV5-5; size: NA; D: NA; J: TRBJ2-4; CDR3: CASSLALTLAKNIQYF; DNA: TGTGCCAGCAGCTTGGCCCTGACCTTAGCCAAAAACATTCAGTACTTC
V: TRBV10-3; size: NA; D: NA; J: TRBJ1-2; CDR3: CAISETDRTHGYTF; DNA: TGTGCCATCAGTGAGACCGACAGAACGCATGGCTACACCTTC
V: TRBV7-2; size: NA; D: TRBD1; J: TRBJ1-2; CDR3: CASSPGQNYGYTF; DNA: TGTGCCAGCAGCCCGGGACAGAACTATGGCTACACCTTC
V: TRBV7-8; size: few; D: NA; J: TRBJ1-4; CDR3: CASSLVDRRNEKLFF; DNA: TGTGCCAGCAGCTTAGTGGACAGACGTAATGAAAAACTGTTTTTT
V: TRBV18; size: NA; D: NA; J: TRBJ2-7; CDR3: CASSPGVTGTYEQYF; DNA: TGTGCCAGCTCACCGGGGGTGACAGGAACATACGAGCAGTACTTC
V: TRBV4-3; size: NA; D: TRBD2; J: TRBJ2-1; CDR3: CASSQDIAGISYNEQFF; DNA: TGCGCCAGCAGCCAAGATATAGCGGGGATTTCCTACAATGAGCAGTTCTTC
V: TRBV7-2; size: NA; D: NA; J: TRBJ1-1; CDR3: CASSLGWRGQTEAFF; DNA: TGTGCCAGCAGCTTAGGGTGGCGGGGGCAAACTGAAGCTTTCTTT